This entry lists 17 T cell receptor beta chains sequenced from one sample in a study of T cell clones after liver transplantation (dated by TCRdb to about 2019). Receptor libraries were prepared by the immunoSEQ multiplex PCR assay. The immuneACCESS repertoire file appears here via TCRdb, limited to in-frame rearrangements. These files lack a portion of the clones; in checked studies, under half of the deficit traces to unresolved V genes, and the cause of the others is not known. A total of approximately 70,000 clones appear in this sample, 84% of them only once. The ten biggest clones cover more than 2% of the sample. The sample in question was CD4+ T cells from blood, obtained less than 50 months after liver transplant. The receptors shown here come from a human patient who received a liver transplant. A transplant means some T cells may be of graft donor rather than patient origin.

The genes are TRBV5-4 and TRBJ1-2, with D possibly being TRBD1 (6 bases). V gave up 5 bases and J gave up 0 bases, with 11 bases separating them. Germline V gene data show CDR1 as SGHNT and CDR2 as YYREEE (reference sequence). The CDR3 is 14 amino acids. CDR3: CASSIRGPNYGYTF. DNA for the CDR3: TGTGCCAGCAGTATCAGGGGACCTAACTATGGCTACACCTTC.

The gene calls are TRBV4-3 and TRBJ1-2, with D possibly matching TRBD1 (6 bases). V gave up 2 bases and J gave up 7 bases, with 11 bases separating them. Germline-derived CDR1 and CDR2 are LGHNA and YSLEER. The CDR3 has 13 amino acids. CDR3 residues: CASSQNRDTGYTF. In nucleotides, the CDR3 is TGCGCCAGCAGCCAAAACCGGGACACTGGCTACACCTTC.

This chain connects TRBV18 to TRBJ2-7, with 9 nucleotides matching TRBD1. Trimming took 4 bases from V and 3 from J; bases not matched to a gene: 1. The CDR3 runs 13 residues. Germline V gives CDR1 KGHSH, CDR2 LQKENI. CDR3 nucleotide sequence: TGTGCCAGCTCACGGACAGGGGACTACGAGCAGTACTTC. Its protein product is CASSRTGDYEQYF.

This CDR3 is CASSQDRPTGDFSGANVLTF. For the CDR3, the DNA is TGCGCCAGCAGCCAAGATCGTCCGACAGGGGACTTCTCTGGGGCCAACGTCCTGACTTTC. J is TRBJ2-6 and V is TRBV4-3; 8 nucleotides line up with TRBD1. The V segment lost 0 bases and the J segment 0 bases; nucleotides outside the gene matches: 10. The CDR3 sequence is 20 residues long. Germline CDR1 and CDR2: LGHNA and YSLEER.

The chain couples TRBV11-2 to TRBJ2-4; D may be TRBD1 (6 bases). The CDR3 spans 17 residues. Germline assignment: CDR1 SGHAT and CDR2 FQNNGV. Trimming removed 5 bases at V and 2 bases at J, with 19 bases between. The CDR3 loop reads CASSPRDTYVSKNIQYF. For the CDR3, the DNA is TGTGCCAGCAGCCCCCGGGACACTTACGTTTCCAAAAACATTCAGTACTTC.

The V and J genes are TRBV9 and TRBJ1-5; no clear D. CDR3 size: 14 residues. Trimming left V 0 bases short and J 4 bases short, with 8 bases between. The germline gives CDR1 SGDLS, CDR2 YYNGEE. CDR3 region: CASSVGSGNQPQHF. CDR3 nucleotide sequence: TGTGCCAGCAGCGTAGGTTCGGGTAATCAGCCCCAGCATTTT.

CDR3 sequence reads: CASSQVAGVLQGYNEQFF. CDR3 nucleotides: TGCGCCAGCAGCCAAGTAGCGGGAGTCCTTCAGGGGTACAATGAGCAGTTCTTC. The chain joins TRBV4-1 to TRBJ2-1; 9 bases are shared with TRBD2. There are 18 residues in the CDR3. The germline gives CDR1 MGHRA, CDR2 YSYEKL. V dropped 1 base and J dropped 4; count of bases not matched to a gene: 11.

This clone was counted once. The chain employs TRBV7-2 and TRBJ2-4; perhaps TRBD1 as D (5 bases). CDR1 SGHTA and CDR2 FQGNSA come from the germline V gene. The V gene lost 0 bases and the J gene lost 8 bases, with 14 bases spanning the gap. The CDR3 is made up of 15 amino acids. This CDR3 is CASSLAAQGPDIQYF. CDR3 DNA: TGTGCCAGCAGCTTAGCGGCTCAGGGTCCAGACATTCAGTACTTC.

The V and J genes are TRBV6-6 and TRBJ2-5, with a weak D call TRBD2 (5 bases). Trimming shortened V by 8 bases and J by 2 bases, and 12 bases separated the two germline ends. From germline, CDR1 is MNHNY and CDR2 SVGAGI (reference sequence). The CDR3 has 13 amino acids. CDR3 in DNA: TGTGCCAGCGCCCGGGGTTTACAAGAGACCCAGTACTTC. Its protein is CASARGLQETQYF.

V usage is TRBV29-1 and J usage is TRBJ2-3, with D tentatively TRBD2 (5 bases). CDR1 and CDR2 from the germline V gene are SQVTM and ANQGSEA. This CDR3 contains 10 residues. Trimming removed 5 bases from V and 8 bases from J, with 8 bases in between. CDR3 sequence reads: CSVREATQYF. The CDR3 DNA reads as TGCAGCGTTCGGGAAGCTACGCAGTATTTT.

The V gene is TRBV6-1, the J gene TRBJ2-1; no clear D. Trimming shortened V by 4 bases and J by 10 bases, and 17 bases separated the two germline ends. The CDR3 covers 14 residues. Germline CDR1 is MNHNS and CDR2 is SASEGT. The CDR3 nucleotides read TGTGCCAGCAGTGTCGACCCATCTTCCCTCGAGCAGTTCTTC. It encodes CASSVDPSSLEQFF.

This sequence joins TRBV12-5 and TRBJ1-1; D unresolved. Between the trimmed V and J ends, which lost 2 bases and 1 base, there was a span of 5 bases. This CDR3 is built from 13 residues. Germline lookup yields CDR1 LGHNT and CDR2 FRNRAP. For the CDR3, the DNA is TGTGCTAGTGGTTTGATGCCGAACACTGAAGCTTTCTTT. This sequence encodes CASGLMPNTEAFF.

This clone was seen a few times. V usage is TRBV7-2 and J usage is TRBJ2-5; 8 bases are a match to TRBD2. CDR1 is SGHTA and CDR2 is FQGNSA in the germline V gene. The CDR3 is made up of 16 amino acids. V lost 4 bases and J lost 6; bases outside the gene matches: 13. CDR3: CASSSIAGWGVKTQYF. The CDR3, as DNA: TGTGCCAGCAGCTCCATAGCGGGATGGGGCGTGAAGACCCAGTACTTC.

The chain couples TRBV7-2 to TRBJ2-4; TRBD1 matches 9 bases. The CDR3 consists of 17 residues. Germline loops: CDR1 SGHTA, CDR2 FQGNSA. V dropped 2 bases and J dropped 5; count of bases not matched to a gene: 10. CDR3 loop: CASSLRVRRTGENIQYF. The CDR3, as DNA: TGTGCCAGCAGCTTAAGAGTTCGTCGGACAGGGGAAAACATTCAGTACTTC.

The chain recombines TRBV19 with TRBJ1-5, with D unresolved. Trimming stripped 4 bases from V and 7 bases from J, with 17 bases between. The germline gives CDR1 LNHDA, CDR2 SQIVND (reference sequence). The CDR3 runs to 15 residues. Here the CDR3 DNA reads TGTGCCAGTAGTAGCCCGAGTTTGGGAGGGCAGCCCCAGCATTTT. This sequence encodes CASSSPSLGGQPQHF.

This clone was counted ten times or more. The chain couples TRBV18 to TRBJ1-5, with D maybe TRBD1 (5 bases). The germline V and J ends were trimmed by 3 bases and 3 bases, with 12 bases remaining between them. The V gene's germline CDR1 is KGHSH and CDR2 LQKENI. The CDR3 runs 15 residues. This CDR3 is CASSPAGTLNQPQHF. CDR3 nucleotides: TGTGCCAGCTCACCGGCGGGGACCCTCAATCAGCCCCAGCATTTT.

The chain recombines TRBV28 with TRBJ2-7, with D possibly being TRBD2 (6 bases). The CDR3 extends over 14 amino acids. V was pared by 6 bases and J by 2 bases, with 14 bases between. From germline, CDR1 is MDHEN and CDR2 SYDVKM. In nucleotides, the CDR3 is TGTGCCAGCAGCCCGTCGAGCGGGCCCTACGAGCAGTACTTC. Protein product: CASSPSSGPYEQYF.